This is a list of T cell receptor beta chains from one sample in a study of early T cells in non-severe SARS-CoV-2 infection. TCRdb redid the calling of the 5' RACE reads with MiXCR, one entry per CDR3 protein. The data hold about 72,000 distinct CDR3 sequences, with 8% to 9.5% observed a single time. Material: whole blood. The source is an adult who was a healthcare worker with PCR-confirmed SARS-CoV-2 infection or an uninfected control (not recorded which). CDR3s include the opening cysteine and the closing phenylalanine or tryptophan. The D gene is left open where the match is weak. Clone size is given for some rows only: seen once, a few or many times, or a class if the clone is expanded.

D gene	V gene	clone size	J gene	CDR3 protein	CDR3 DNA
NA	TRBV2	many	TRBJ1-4	CASTRAGLDEKLFF	TGTGCCAGCACACGCGCAGGGCTGGATGAAAAACTGTTTTTT
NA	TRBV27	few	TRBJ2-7	CASSLATNYEQYF	TGTGCCAGCAGTTTAGCGACAAACTACGAGCAGTACTTC
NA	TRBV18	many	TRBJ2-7	CASSPPNGGDEQYF	TGTGCCAGCTCACCTCCGAACGGGGGCGACGAGCAGTACTTC
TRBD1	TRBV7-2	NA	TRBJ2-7	CASSLALSGQVYYEQYF	TGTGCCAGCAGCTTAGCGCTTTCGGGACAGGTCTACTACGAGCAGTACTTC
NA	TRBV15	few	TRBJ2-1	CATSIASRYNEQFF	TGTGCCACCAGCATCGCTAGCAGATACAATGAGCAGTTCTTC
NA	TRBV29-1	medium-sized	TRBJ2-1	CSVEQGTHTFF	TGCAGCGTTGAGCAGGGTACCCATACGTTCTTC
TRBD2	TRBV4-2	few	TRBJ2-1	CASSPAGGPSDEQFF	TGTGCCAGCAGCCCAGCGGGAGGGCCCTCCGATGAGCAGTTCTTC
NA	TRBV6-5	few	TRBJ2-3	CASSGLSGTDTQYF	TGTGCCAGCAGTGGCCTTAGCGGCACAGATACGCAGTATTTT
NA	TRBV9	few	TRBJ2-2	CASSPQLGVDTGELFF	TGTGCCAGCAGCCCACAGCTGGGAGTCGACACCGGGGAGCTGTTTTTT
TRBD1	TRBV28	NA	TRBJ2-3	CASSPGQITDTQYF	TGTGCCAGCAGTCCGGGACAGATCACAGATACGCAGTATTTT
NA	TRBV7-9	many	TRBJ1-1	CASSFSLIEAFF	TGTGCCAGCAGCTTCTCCTTGATTGAAGCTTTCTTT
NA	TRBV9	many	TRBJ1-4	CASSVQATNEKLFF	TGTGCCAGCAGCGTACAAGCAACTAATGAAAAACTGTTTTTT
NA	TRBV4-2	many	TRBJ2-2	CASSQDKQTGELFF	TGTGCCAGCAGCCAAGATAAGCAGACCGGGGAGCTGTTTTTT
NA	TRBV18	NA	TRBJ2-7	CASSPGRSAYEQYF	TGTGCCAGCTCACCAGGCAGGTCAGCCTACGAGCAGTACTTC
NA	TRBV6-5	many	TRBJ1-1	CASSYSGFTEAFF	TGTGCCAGCAGTTACTCAGGATTCACTGAAGCTTTCTTT
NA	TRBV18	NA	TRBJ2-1	CASSSKGQYNEQFF	TGTGCCAGCTCATCCAAAGGACAGTACAATGAGCAGTTCTTC